The clone carrying this TCR beta chain turned up a few times. The target antigen is unknown. The data originate from a study of blood T cells in healthy people across ages. It was with a sample-barcoded 5' primer and a J-beta primer mix that a second PCR of about 6 to 12 cycles was run. TCRdb redid the calling of the 5' RACE reads with MiXCR, one entry per CDR3 protein. Of just under 900,000 distinct CDR3 sequences in the sample, around 30% are singletons; the top ten hold 15% to 20%. Regarding the study as a whole: Changes in expanded clonotypes were possibly confounded, as the CMV status of donors was unknown.

This CDR3 spans 14 amino acids. Trimming cost V 6 bases and J 3 bases, with 14 bases left between them. The source material was blood. The chain recombines TRBV12-3 or TRBV12-4 with TRBJ1-2, with D possibly being TRBD1 (6 bases). The origin of this receptor is a woman aged 80 or over in good health. CDR3 nucleotide sequence: TGTGCCAGCAGCCCCCCTCCAGGGGACTATGGCTACACCTTC. Its translation: CASSPPPGDYGYTF.